Presented here are 29 T cell receptor beta chains from one specimen sequenced in a study of blood T cell repertoires in COVID-19. Sequencing used immunoSEQ multiplex PCR; TCRdb keeps in-frame clones, though not all of them. Here the sample spans about 210,000 clones, 89% being singletons. The sample comprised PBMCs or T cells enriched from blood (not recorded which). The receptors derive from a young woman who had recovered from COVID-19.

The CDR3 region is CAWSTGGQPQHF. The DNA of the CDR3 is TGTGCCTGGAGTACCGGGGGTCAGCCCCAGCATTTT. This rearrangement joins TRBV30 to TRBJ1-5; TRBD1 might be the D (5 bases). CDR1 is GTSNPN, CDR2 SVGIG, per germline (reference sequence). Trimming shortened V by 2 bases and J by 6 bases, and 8 bases separated the two germline ends. The CDR3 is 12 residues long.

The V call is TRBV6-5, the J call TRBJ1-2; TRBD1 aligns across 8 bases. Per the germline V gene, CDR1 is MNHEY and CDR2 is SVGAGI. The CDR3 consists of 13 residues. V was pared by 10 bases and J by 5 bases, with 9 bases of the junction left unmatched. CDR3 sequence reads: CATGQGGWYGYTF. Here the CDR3 DNA reads TGTGCCACTGGACAGGGTGGGTGGTATGGCTACACCTTC.

The chain links TRBV5-1 to TRBJ2-2, with 9 positions matching TRBD2. CDR1 SGHRS and CDR2 YFSETQ come from the germline V gene. Germline trimming cut 7 bases from V and 6 bases from J; bases unmatched to any gene: 22. The CDR3 spans 19 residues. In DNA, the CDR3 is TGCGCCAGCGCACGTTTTGGCGGGGGGGCCTCATTCGGGGCCGGGGAGCTGTTTTTT. Translated: CASARFGGGASFGAGELFF. Variable domain in full (rest from reference TRBV5-1 and TRBJ2-2): KAGVTQTPRYLIKTRGQQVTLSCSPISGHRSVSWYQQTPGQGLQFLFEYFSETQRNKGNFPGRFSGRQFSNSRSEMNVSTLELGDSALYLCASARFGGGASFGAGELFFGEGSRLTVL.

This chain joins TRBV11-3 and TRBJ1-5, with D perhaps TRBD1 (5 bases). Trimming cost V 9 bases and J 4 bases, with 10 bases left between them. The CDR3 spans 12 residues. Per germline, CDR1 SGHNT and CDR2 YENEEA. CDR3 DNA sequence: TGTGCCAGACGACAGAGTAATCAGCCCCAGCATTTT. Amino acids: CARRQSNQPQHF.

This clone turned up a few times. This sequence joins TRBV30 and TRBJ2-7, with 8 bases that match TRBD1. This CDR3 has 13 amino acids. V shed 2 bases, J shed 5 bases, and the junction held 5 bases outside the gene matches. From germline, CDR1 is GTSNPN and CDR2 SVGIG (reference sequence). CDR3 loop: CAWSLGQGDEQYF. CDR3 in DNA: TGTGCCTGGAGTCTCGGACAGGGAGACGAGCAGTACTTC.

This chain joins TRBV29-1 and TRBJ1-2, with TRBD1 matching over 10 bases. The CDR3 runs to 13 residues. Germline V CDR1 and CDR2: SQVTM, ANQGSEA. Trimming took 7 bases from V and 3 from J; bases not matched to a gene: 5. The CDR3 DNA follows: TGCAGCGCCTCGACAGGGGGCGACTATGGCTACACCTTC. This encodes CSASTGGDYGYTF.

V is TRBV5-1 and J is TRBJ2-2; the D gene is possibly TRBD2 (6 bases). The CDR3 covers 14 residues. Trimming pared 5 bases from V and 2 bases from J, leaving 10 bases between. In germline, CDR1 is SGHRS, CDR2 YFSETQ. The CDR3 region has the DNA TGCGCCAGCAGGGGCGGGGTAAACACCGGGGAGCTGTTTTTT. Its protein is CASRGGVNTGELFF.

This clone was observed once. The chain links TRBV14 to TRBJ1-1, with 8 positions matching TRBD1. The junction had 9 bases not matched to a gene; V was cut back by 8 bases and J by 4 bases. Germline-derived CDR1 and CDR2 are SGHDN and FVKESK. The CDR3 is 14 residues long. The CDR3: CASRSTGGSTEAFF. The CDR3 region has the DNA TGTGCCAGCCGATCCACAGGGGGAAGCACTGAAGCTTTCTTT.

The J gene is TRBJ2-7, the V gene TRBV24-1; no clear D. The CDR3 has 14 amino acids. Germline V gives CDR1 KGHDR, CDR2 SFDVKD. The germline V and J ends were trimmed by 0 bases and 12 bases, with 17 bases remaining between them. CDR3 sequence: CATSDLLGSGLGYF. CDR3 coding DNA: TGTGCCACCAGTGATTTGCTGGGTTCGGGTCTGGGGTACTTC.

The chain combines TRBV19 with TRBJ1-4, with 7 bases lining up with TRBD1. The germline V gene encodes CDR1 LNHDA and CDR2 SQIVND (reference sequence). With 4 bases clipped from V and 8 bases from J, the junction kept 10 bases outside the gene matches. The CDR3 is 15 residues long. The CDR3 here is CASSTVQGWNEKLFF. CDR3 in DNA: TGTGCCAGTAGTACCGTACAGGGGTGGAACGAAAAACTGTTTTTT.

The chain is built from TRBV19 and TRBJ2-3, with 10 bases lining up with TRBD2. V was clipped by 2 bases and J by 6 bases; unmatched bases: 8. Per the germline V gene, CDR1 is LNHDA and CDR2 is SQIVND (reference sequence). This CDR3 comprises 16 residues. CDR3 residues: CASSIFASGGIDTQYF. The CDR3 DNA follows: TGTGCCAGTAGTATATTTGCTAGCGGGGGTATTGATACGCAGTATTTT.

The V and J genes are TRBV6-1 and TRBJ2-3; 7 nucleotides align to TRBD2. The CDR3 consists of 14 residues. Germline CDR1 and CDR2: MNHNS and SASEGT. V dropped 1 base and J dropped 4; count of bases not matched to a gene: 2. CDR3 sequence reads: CASSEGGGADTQYF. The CDR3 bases are TGTGCCAGCAGTGAAGGTGGGGGGGCAGATACGCAGTATTTT.

This sequence joins TRBV5-1 and TRBJ2-5, with 7 bases lining up with TRBD1. CDR1 is SGHRS, CDR2 YFSETQ, per germline. The CDR3 spans 14 residues. V gave up 4 bases and J gave up 1 base; unmatched junction bases: 4. CDR3 loop: CASSPGQSQETQYF. The CDR3 DNA follows: TGCGCCAGCAGCCCGGGACAGTCCCAAGAGACCCAGTACTTC.

V gene TRBV7-4 combines with J gene TRBJ1-3; no firm D call. Germline V gene sequence: CDR1 SGHVT, CDR2 SQSDAQ. The V and J ends lost 2 bases and 3 bases respectively, with 14 bases between them. The CDR3 length is 16 residues. CDR3 bases: TGTGCCAGCAGCTTAACCTCCCTACAGATTGGAAACACCATATATTTT. Translating gives CASSLTSLQIGNTIYF.

This rearrangement joins TRBV7-6 to TRBJ1-1, with D maybe TRBD1 (6 bases). CDR1 and CDR2 from the germline V gene are SGHVS and FNYEAQ. V was clipped by 7 bases and J by 1 base, with 16 bases between them. This CDR3 is 15 amino acids long. The CDR3 region has the DNA TGTGCCAGCATCGACAGGTCAGAGGGGAACACTGAAGCTTTCTTT. Translation: CASIDRSEGNTEAFF.

The rearrangement links TRBV28 to TRBJ1-5, with D perhaps TRBD1 (5 bases). This CDR3 contains 13 residues. V dropped 3 bases and J dropped 7 bases, with 10 bases sitting between them. CDR1 is MDHEN and CDR2 is SYDVKM in the germline V gene. The CDR3 DNA reads TGTGCCAGCAGTTTGCAGGGTGAACAGCCCCAGCATTTT. The encoded protein is CASSLQGEQPQHF.

About this clone itself: The sample carries other DNA sequences with the same CDR3. V usage is TRBV12-3 or TRBV12-4 and J usage is TRBJ1-2; weak D call: TRBD1 (6 bases). Trimming took 6 bases from V and 2 from J, leaving 10 bases between them. The CDR3 extends over 13 amino acids. The CDR3 reads CASSLGQNYGYTF. The CDR3 coding sequence is TGTGCCAGCAGCCTCGGACAGAACTATGGCTACACCTTC.

This chain joins TRBV7-9 and TRBJ1-1; D call uncertain. The CDR3 contains 12 residues. Germline assignment: CDR1 SEHNR and CDR2 FQNEAQ (reference sequence). V was cut by 4 bases and J by 2 bases, with 5 bases left in between. This CDR3 reads CASSSTNTEAFF. CDR3 nucleotide sequence: TGTGCCAGCAGCTCCACAAACACTGAAGCTTTCTTT.

In its sample, this clone was seen once. The gene calls are TRBV28 and TRBJ2-2, with D possibly matching TRBD2 (5 bases). CDR1 MDHEN and CDR2 SYDVKM come from the germline V gene. The CDR3 is 17 residues long. Trimming shortened V by 1 base and J by 1 base, and 13 bases separated the two germline ends. The chain's CDR3 is CASSLFRGLKNTGELFF. DNA for the CDR3: TGTGCCAGCAGTTTATTTCGGGGATTGAAGAACACCGGGGAGCTGTTTTTT.

This clone was recorded once. The rearrangement uses TRBV6-5 and TRBJ1-2; 10 nucleotides align to TRBD1. Germline trimming cut 6 bases from V and 2 bases from J; bases unmatched to any gene: 3. The V gene's germline CDR1 is MNHEY and CDR2 SVGAGI. This CDR3 comprises 14 residues. The CDR3 DNA is TGTGCCAGCAGGTCGGGACAGGGGAACTATGGCTACACCTTC. This sequence encodes CASRSGQGNYGYTF.

The chain employs TRBV7-2 and TRBJ1-6; D is unresolved. The germline CDR1 and CDR2 sequences are SGHTA and FQGNSA. CDR3 size: 12 residues. The V and J ends lost 1 base and 11 bases respectively, with 6 bases between them. For the CDR3, the DNA is TGTGCCAGCAGCTTAGACTTCACACCCCTCCACTTT. Residues: CASSLDFTPLHF.

This clone was observed once. Distinct nucleotide sequences in the sample also encode this CDR3. This sequence joins TRBV4-2 and TRBJ2-5; D is ambiguous. Trimming took 2 bases from V and 5 from J, leaving 3 bases between them. CDR1 is LGHNA, CDR2 YNFKEQ, per germline. The CDR3 extends over 11 amino acids. The CDR3 reads CASSQRETQYF. The CDR3 DNA reads TGTGCCAGCAGCCAACGGGAGACCCAGTACTTC.

This chain joins TRBV5-1 and TRBJ1-4; 9 bases agree with TRBD1. This CDR3 comprises 15 residues. Trimming took 4 bases from V and 7 from J; bases not matched to a gene: 8. Germline V gene sequence: CDR1 SGHRS, CDR2 YFSETQ. Written as DNA, the CDR3 is TGCGCCAGCAGCCGGGGGGACAGGGATGCTGAAAAACTGTTTTTT. Its protein is CASSRGDRDAEKLFF.

J is TRBJ1-5 and V is TRBV11-2; TRBD1 matches at 7 bases. The germline V gene has CDR1 SGHAT and CDR2 FQNNGV. V was clipped by 5 bases and J by 4 bases; unmatched bases: 2. This CDR3 contains 13 residues. CDR3 sequence reads: CASSGTANQPQHF. The CDR3 DNA follows: TGTGCCAGCAGCGGGACAGCAAATCAGCCCCAGCATTTT.

The chain is built from TRBV30 and TRBJ1-6; D may be TRBD1 (6 bases). The CDR3 is 15 residues long. CDR1 and CDR2 (germline): GTSNPN, SVGIG (reference sequence). Trimming took off 1 base at V and 8 bases at J, with 15 bases between the two ends. The CDR3 DNA is TGTGCCTGGAGTGACCCTAGGGGGGGTGATTCACCCCTCCACTTT. Residues: CAWSDPRGGDSPLHF.

V is TRBV5-1 and J is TRBJ2-7, with TRBD1 as a possible D gene (5 bases). This CDR3 spans 15 amino acids. The V end lost 7 bases, the J end lost 2 bases, and 19 bases lay between the germline ends. Germline V gene sequence: CDR1 SGHRS, CDR2 YFSETQ. CDR3 sequence (DNA): TGCGCCAGCGCCAAAAAAGGGGAATTGCCCTACGAGCAGTACTTC. Protein product: CASAKKGELPYEQYF.

The chain uses TRBV19 and TRBJ1-2; TRBD1 matches 9 bases. The CDR3 runs 14 residues. V lost 5 bases, J lost 4 bases, and 5 bases stayed unmatched. The germline V gene encodes CDR1 LNHDA and CDR2 SQIVND (reference sequence). CDR3 nucleotides: TGTGCCAGTAGTCACCAGGGACAGGGCTATGGCTACACCTTC. This translates into CASSHQGQGYGYTF.

This clone was seen more than once but under ten times. This chain links TRBV15 with TRBJ1-5; D unresolved. In germline, CDR1 is LNHNV, CDR2 YYDKDF (reference sequence). With 1 base removed from V and 1 base from J, the gap between germline ends came to 8 bases. This CDR3 spans 15 amino acids. The CDR3 reads CATSRAEGSNQPQHF. DNA of the CDR3: TGTGCCACCAGCAGAGCAGAGGGCAGCAATCAGCCCCAGCATTTT.

The chain uses TRBV7-9 and TRBJ2-7; D perhaps matches TRBD1 (6 bases). CDR1 SEHNR and CDR2 FQNEAQ come from the germline V gene (reference sequence). V lost 4 bases and J lost 2, with 12 bases in between. The CDR3 runs 14 residues. The CDR3 loop reads CASSSPTGPYEQYF. The CDR3 DNA reads as TGTGCCAGCAGCTCCCCAACAGGGCCCTACGAGCAGTACTTC.